The 8 T cell receptor beta chains in this list originate from one sample, sequenced in a study of human T cells and chemical hapten exposure. Documented time point: patch test 3, about 24 weeks after DPC sensitization. Indicated treatment: therapeutic diphenylcyclopropenone sensitization with weekly scalp DPC. TCRdb fed the RACE reads into MiXCR, producing one record per CDR3 protein. The table shows more than 45,000 distinct CDR3 sequences, with 9.5% to 15% occurring only once. The sequenced sample was whole blood, obtained in connection with sensitization to the hapten diphenylcyclopropenone (DPC). These receptors all come from a man between 25 and 39 years old with alopecia areata. Some clones in this sample may be carry-over from other donors' samples.

The gene calls are TRBV24-1 and TRBJ1-4, with 8 bases that match TRBD1. Germline V CDR1 and CDR2: KGHDR, SFDVKD. Trimming at V came to 4 bases and at J to 0 bases, leaving 6 bases not matched to a gene. The CDR3 is 17 residues long. CDR3 nucleotide sequence: TGTGCCACCAGTGACTCTCGGACAGGGTCAACTAATGAAAAACTGTTTTTT. It yields the protein CATSDSRTGSTNEKLFF.

The rearrangement links TRBV5-1 to TRBJ1-1; no definite D call. The CDR3 loop spans 14 amino acids. Germline V gene lookup returns CDR1 SGHRS and CDR2 YFSETQ. Trimming shortened V by 1 base and J by 1 base, and 8 bases separated the two germline ends. CDR3 sequence reads: CASSLFLGNTEAFF. Here the CDR3 DNA reads TGCGCCAGCAGCTTGTTTCTGGGGAACACTGAAGCTTTCTTT.

The chain recombines TRBV7-2 with TRBJ1-1; D gene unclear. The CDR3 is 13 amino acids. Trimming took off 1 base at V and 1 base at J, with 4 bases between the two ends. Germline CDR1 SGHTA, CDR2 FQGNSA. The chain's CDR3 is CASSLEGNTEAFF. The CDR3 DNA is TGTGCCAGCAGCTTAGAGGGGAACACTGAAGCTTTCTTT.

This rearrangement joins TRBV24-1 to TRBJ1-1; D perhaps matches TRBD1 (5 bases). V was shortened by 4 bases and J by 5 bases, with 10 bases between the two germline ends. CDR1 and CDR2 from the germline V gene are KGHDR and SFDVKD. This CDR3 is 13 amino acids long. This CDR3 reads CATSEQAWTEAFF. The DNA for the CDR3 is TGTGCCACCAGTGAACAGGCGTGGACTGAAGCTTTCTTT.

The sample holds many counts of this clonotype. This chain uses TRBV5-1 with TRBJ2-7; 7 bases fit TRBD1. This CDR3 region has 14 residues. The V and J ends lost 3 bases and 1 base, in that order; junction bases with no gene match: 4. Per the germline V gene, CDR1 is SGHRS and CDR2 is YFSETQ. This CDR3 reads CASSSRQGSYEQYF. As DNA, the CDR3 is TGCGCCAGCAGCTCTCGACAGGGTTCCTACGAGCAGTACTTC.

A few counts support this clonotype. This chain links TRBV5-1 with TRBJ2-7; D tentatively reads TRBD1 or TRBD2 (7 bases each). CDR1 and CDR2 from the germline V gene are SGHRS and YFSETQ. The CDR3 runs to 15 residues. V was cut by 2 bases and J by 0 bases, with 12 bases left in between. This CDR3 reads CASSFSGTVSYEQYF. DNA of the CDR3: TGCGCCAGCAGCTTCAGCGGGACAGTCTCCTACGAGCAGTACTTC.

The table lists this clonotype with a count of one. This chain joins TRBV3-1 and TRBJ1-6; D may be TRBD1 (6 bases). The CDR3 consists of 13 residues. The V end lost 4 bases, the J end lost 9 bases, and 10 bases lay between the germline ends. In germline, CDR1 is LGHDT, CDR2 YNNKEL (reference sequence). The CDR3 sequence is CASSPGTPSPLHF. The DNA of the CDR3 is TGTGCCAGCAGCCCCGGGACACCTTCACCCCTCCACTTT.

At least ten counts were recorded for this clonotype. A much larger clonotype is one base distant, so this may be a read error. This chain uses TRBV6-6 with TRBJ1-5; weak D call: TRBD1 (6 bases). Looked up from germline, CDR1 is MNHNY and CDR2 is SVGAGI (reference sequence). The CDR3 totals 18 residues. CDR3 sequence reads: CASSYPGQRITTNQPQQF. CDR3 DNA: TGTGCCAGCAGTTACCCCGGACAGCGGATTACTACAAATCAGCCCCAGCAATTT.